The 27 T cell receptor beta chains in this list originate from one sample, sequenced in a study of blood T cell repertoires in COVID-19. Assay used: immunoSEQ multiplex PCR; TCRdb lists only in-frame clones, some missing. The table includes a few hundred thousand clones, approximately 80% detected once. The sequenced sample consisted of peripheral blood. The receptors shown here come from a human donor with acute or convalescent COVID-19. The donor label of this sample is uncertain.

The chain has TRBV11-2 and TRBJ1-1, with unresolved D. Trimming left V 2 bases short and J 5 bases short, with 6 bases between. The germline CDR1 and CDR2 sequences are SGHAT and FQNNGV. CDR3 length: 12 residues. The CDR3 DNA is TGTGCCAGCAGCTTAACGGGAACTGAAGCTTTCTTT. This translates into CASSLTGTEAFF.

The chain carries TRBV15 and TRBJ2-7, with D possibly matching TRBD2 (6 bases). The CDR3 sequence is 14 residues long. Germline values: CDR1 LNHNV, CDR2 YYDKDF (reference sequence). Between the trimmed V and J ends, which lost 2 bases and 7 bases, there was a span of 15 bases. The DNA of the CDR3 is TGTGCCACCAGCAGAAGGACTAACCATGGGGAGCAGTACTTC. Protein sequence: CATSRRTNHGEQYF.

The rearrangement joins TRBV3-1 (or the pseudogene TRBV3-2) to TRBJ1-1; D is uncertain. The V gene's germline CDR1 is LGHDT and CDR2 YNNKEL (reference sequence). The CDR3 extends over 15 amino acids. The V end was cut by 2 bases, the J end by 5 bases, with 15 bases between. The CDR3, as DNA: TGTGCCAGCAGCCAACAGTTTCGGGGTGGTACTGAAGCTTTCTTT. Residues: CASSQQFRGGTEAFF.

The chain employs TRBV5-1 and TRBJ1-5; no clear D gene. V dropped 4 bases and J dropped 6 bases, with 17 bases sitting between them. This CDR3 is 15 amino acids long. The germline V gene encodes CDR1 SGHRS and CDR2 YFSETQ. The CDR3 region has the DNA TGCGCCAGCAGCCAGACCGGCTCTACGGGTCAGCCCCAGCATTTT. Amino acids: CASSQTGSTGQPQHF.

V is TRBV10-1 and J is TRBJ2-3, with 11 bases matching TRBD2. J was trimmed by 7 bases and V by 0 bases; bases with no gene match: 6. Per germline, CDR1 WNHNN and CDR2 SYGVQD (reference sequence). The CDR3 covers 16 residues. CDR3 region: CASSESKLAGGNTQYF. The CDR3 DNA is TGCGCCAGCAGTGAGTCGAAGCTAGCGGGAGGTAATACGCAGTATTTT.

V and J are TRBV28 and TRBJ1-2; 7 bases align to TRBD1. The CDR3 is made up of 13 amino acids. Trimming at V came to 3 bases and at J to 9 bases, leaving 7 bases not matched to a gene. Germline CDR1 and CDR2: MDHEN and SYDVKM. The CDR3 coding sequence is TGTGCCAGCAGTTTGGGACAGTATATCCGCTACACCTTC. It codes for CASSLGQYIRYTF.

The V and J genes are TRBV5-4 and TRBJ2-1, with 7 bases lining up with TRBD1. The CDR3 sequence is 15 residues long. J was trimmed by 4 bases and V by 4 bases; bases with no gene match: 8. Germline assignment: CDR1 SGHNT and CDR2 YYREEE (reference sequence). The CDR3 reads CASSPTGDGYNEQFF. CDR3 DNA: TGTGCCAGCAGCCCCACAGGGGACGGATACAATGAGCAGTTCTTC.

The rearrangement links TRBV5-1 to TRBJ1-2, with TRBD1 as a possible D gene (5 bases). The V gene lost 4 bases and the J gene lost 0 bases, with 13 bases spanning the gap. In germline, CDR1 is SGHRS, CDR2 YFSETQ. The CDR3 extends over 15 amino acids. CDR3 DNA: TGCGCCAGCAGCCGGGGGGACGGGGCTAACTATGGCTACACCTTC. It translates to CASSRGDGANYGYTF.

The rearrangement links TRBV25-1 to TRBJ1-2; 7 bases align to TRBD1. CDR3 length: 14 residues. CDR1 is MGHDK and CDR2 is SYGVNS in the germline V gene. V dropped 4 bases and J dropped 5; count of bases not matched to a gene: 7. The CDR3 protein is CASSALDRDYGYTF. CDR3 sequence (DNA): TGTGCCAGCAGTGCGCTTGACAGGGATTATGGCTACACCTTC.

This clone appeared a few times. The chain recombines TRBV28 with TRBJ1-3; 8 bases line up with TRBD1. CDR1 MDHEN and CDR2 SYDVKM come from the germline V gene. V shed 8 bases, J shed 0 bases, and the junction held 6 bases outside the gene matches. The CDR3 contains 15 residues. In DNA form, the CDR3 reads TGTGCCAGCGGCGGGACAGGCTACTCTGGAAACACCATATATTTT. Translating it yields CASGGTGYSGNTIYF.

The V call is TRBV7-9, the J call TRBJ1-4; 11 positions agree with TRBD1. CDR3 length: 16 amino acids. Germline V CDR1 and CDR2: SEHNR, FQNEAQ (reference sequence). V dropped 4 bases and J dropped 0; count of bases not matched to a gene: 1. The CDR3 sequence: CASSSGQGATNEKLFF. The CDR3 DNA reads as TGTGCCAGCAGCTCGGGACAGGGGGCAACTAATGAAAAACTGTTTTTT.

This chain links TRBV28 with TRBJ1-6; D may be TRBD1 (6 bases). The CDR3 extends over 15 amino acids. Germline CDR1 is MDHEN and CDR2 is SYDVKM. V was trimmed by 2 bases and J by 8 bases, leaving 13 bases between them. The CDR3 is CASSLQGRGDSPLHF. For the CDR3, the DNA is TGTGCCAGCAGTTTACAGGGGCGGGGGGATTCACCCCTCCACTTT. The full variable domain, its missing parts supplied by reference TRBV28 and TRBJ1-6, is DVKVTQSSRYLVKRTGEKVFLECVQDMDHENMFWYRQDPGLGLRLIYFSYDVKMKEKGDIPEGYSVSREKKERFSLILESASTNQTSMYLCASSLQGRGDSPLHFGNGTRLTVT.

This clone was counted once. The genes are TRBV10-3 and TRBJ1-1, with 10 bases that match TRBD1. V lost 1 base, J lost 9 bases, and 2 bases stayed unmatched. This CDR3 has 13 residues. Looked up from germline, CDR1 is ENHRY and CDR2 is SYGVKD. Written as DNA, the CDR3 is TGTGCCATCAGTGAGTGGGACAGGGGCAAAGCTTTCTTT. Translating it yields CAISEWDRGKAFF.

This chain connects TRBV5-1 to TRBJ1-5, with 9 nucleotides matching TRBD1. J was trimmed by 10 bases and V by 3 bases; bases with no gene match: 5. The CDR3 extends over 13 amino acids. Germline CDR1 SGHRS, CDR2 YFSETQ. CDR3 sequence: CASSSDRGEPQHF. In DNA form, the CDR3 reads TGCGCCAGCAGCTCGGACAGGGGCGAACCCCAGCATTTT.

The chain combines TRBV6-5 with TRBJ2-7, with 7 positions matching TRBD1. The CDR3 extends over 15 amino acids. Germline V gene data show CDR1 as MNHEY and CDR2 as SVGAGI. Losses at the gene ends were 7 bases for V and 1 base for J; bases not matched to a gene: 10. CDR3 protein: CASTRGVGQSYEQYF. As DNA, the CDR3 is TGTGCCAGCACTCGCGGTGTGGGACAGTCCTACGAGCAGTACTTC.

The chain links TRBV28 to TRBJ2-7; 7 bases are a match to TRBD1. This CDR3 is built from 14 residues. CDR1 and CDR2 (germline): MDHEN, SYDVKM. V dropped 8 bases and J dropped 4; count of bases not matched to a gene: 11. The CDR3: CASPGGSPPYEQYF. In nucleotides, the CDR3 is TGTGCCAGCCCAGGGGGTTCCCCCCCGTACGAGCAGTACTTC.

This chain joins TRBV5-6 and TRBJ1-5; possible D gene TRBD1, 6 bases. Trimming left V 4 bases short and J 0 bases short, with 11 bases between. Germline CDR1 is SGHDT and CDR2 is YYEEEE. CDR3 length: 15 amino acids. The CDR3 sequence is CASSHQGYSNQPQHF. Here the CDR3 DNA reads TGTGCCAGCAGCCATCAGGGGTATAGCAATCAGCCCCAGCATTTT.

V usage is TRBV29-1 and J usage is TRBJ2-3; D is possibly TRBD2 (5 bases). There are 14 residues in the CDR3. V was trimmed by 6 bases and J by 2 bases, leaving 15 bases between them. Germline V gene data show CDR1 as SQVTM and CDR2 as ANQGSEA. The CDR3 DNA reads TGCAGCGTAGGACGGACTGCCTACACAGATACGCAGTATTTT. Its translation: CSVGRTAYTDTQYF.

The chain employs TRBV28 and TRBJ2-7, with a possible D match to TRBD2 (5 bases). V lost 10 bases and J 6 bases, leaving 19 bases between the germline ends. Germline V gene lookup returns CDR1 MDHEN and CDR2 SYDVKM. The CDR3 is made up of 13 amino acids. Here the CDR3 DNA reads TGTGCCACTCATCGGCTAGCCCCCGGCGAGCAGTACTTC. Residues: CATHRLAPGEQYF.

V and J are TRBV30 and TRBJ1-1; 8 bases line up with TRBD1. Germline loops: CDR1 GTSNPN, CDR2 SVGIG (reference sequence). CDR3 size: 12 residues. J lost 9 bases, V lost 1 base, and 4 bases had no gene match. CDR3 in amino acids: CAWSGQGNQAFF. The DNA of the CDR3 is TGTGCCTGGAGTGGACAGGGGAATCAAGCTTTCTTT.

The chain combines TRBV29-1 with TRBJ2-7; D possibly corresponds to TRBD1 (6 bases). Deletions cut 1 base from V and 6 bases from J, with 16 bases between. Per germline, CDR1 SQVTM and CDR2 ANQGSEA. The CDR3 is 14 residues long. In nucleotides, the CDR3 is TGCAGCGTTGAAGGGCTTGGCAGGGGTCGCGAGCAGTACTTC. Its protein product is CSVEGLGRGREQYF.

The chain carries TRBV19 and TRBJ1-6; D is perhaps TRBD1 (6 bases). The germline CDR1 and CDR2 sequences are LNHDA and SQIVND (reference sequence). Trimming pared 4 bases from V and 7 bases from J, leaving 14 bases between. This CDR3 region has 15 residues. CDR3 loop: CASSRGGVANSPLHF. CDR3 nucleotides: TGTGCCAGTAGTAGGGGGGGCGTCGCCAATTCACCCCTCCACTTT. The entire variable domain, with the rest obtained from reference TRBV19 and TRBJ1-6, is as follows: DGGITQSPKYLFRKEGQNVTLSCEQNLNHDAMYWYRQDPGQGLRLIYYSQIVNDFQKGDIAEGYSVSREKKESFPLTVTSAQKNPTAFYLCASSRGGVANSPLHFGNGTRLTVT.

The chain employs TRBV2 and TRBJ2-1; 8 positions agree with TRBD1. The CDR3 extends over 15 amino acids. J lost 8 bases, V lost 6 bases, and 12 bases had no gene match. CDR1 and CDR2 from the germline V gene are SNHLY and FYNNEI. The CDR3 DNA reads TGTGCCAGCAGGGCAGGGGGCAACGTTTTCGATGAGCAGTTCTTC. Protein sequence: CASRAGGNVFDEQFF.

In this sample, this clone turned up once. The chain carries TRBV28 and TRBJ1-2, with TRBD1 matching 7 bases. The length of the CDR3 is 15 residues. The trim removed 8 bases at V and 4 bases at J, leaving 13 bases unmatched. Germline V gene sequence: CDR1 MDHEN, CDR2 SYDVKM. CDR3: CASQDNRGLGYGYTF. For the CDR3, the DNA is TGTGCCAGCCAAGATAACAGGGGCCTCGGCTATGGCTACACCTTC.

The gene calls are TRBV6-1 and TRBJ1-1; 8 nucleotides line up with TRBD1. J lost 0 bases, V lost 6 bases, and 3 bases had no gene match. This CDR3 comprises 14 residues. Germline V gene sequence: CDR1 MNHNS, CDR2 SASEGT. This chain's CDR3 is CASSRTGLNTEAFF. The CDR3 nucleotides are TGTGCCAGCAGCCGGACAGGGTTGAACACTGAAGCTTTCTTT.

This chain uses TRBV12-3 or TRBV12-4 with TRBJ2-2; D might be TRBD1 (6 bases). The CDR3 runs 13 residues. Between the trimmed V and J ends, which lost 10 bases and 1 base, there was a span of 10 bases. The CDR3 protein is CATKDRNTGELFF. The CDR3 DNA is TGTGCCACCAAGGACAGGAACACCGGGGAGCTGTTTTTT.

This clone was detected a few times. The chain is built from TRBV2 and TRBJ1-1, with D maybe TRBD1 (5 bases). The CDR3 extends over 14 amino acids. With 6 bases removed from V and 3 bases from J, the gap between germline ends came to 14 bases. The V gene's germline CDR1 is SNHLY and CDR2 FYNNEI. The DNA for the CDR3 is TGTGCCAGCAGCGCTACGGGACTTTACACTGAAGCTTTCTTT. The encoded protein is CASSATGLYTEAFF.